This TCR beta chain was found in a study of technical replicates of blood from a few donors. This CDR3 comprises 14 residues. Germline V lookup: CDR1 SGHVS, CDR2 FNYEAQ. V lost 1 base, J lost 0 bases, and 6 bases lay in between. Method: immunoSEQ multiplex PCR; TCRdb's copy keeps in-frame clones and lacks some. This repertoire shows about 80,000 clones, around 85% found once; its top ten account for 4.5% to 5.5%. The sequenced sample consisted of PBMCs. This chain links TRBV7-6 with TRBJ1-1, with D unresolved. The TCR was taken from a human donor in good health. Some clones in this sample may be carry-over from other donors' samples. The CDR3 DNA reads TGTGCCAGCAGCTTAGGACAATTGAACACTGAAGCTTTCTTT. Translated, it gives CASSLGQLNTEAFF.